The clone carrying this T cell receptor beta chain has only one observation. The target antigen is unknown. The source of the sample is a study of T cell responses to AZD1222 COVID-19 vaccine. The overall study: It was second doses at about 4 or about 12 weeks that were pooled.

Per the germline V gene, CDR1 is SGDLS and CDR2 is YYNGEE. Trimming shortened V by 0 bases and J by 1 base, and 13 bases separated the two germline ends. The CDR3 is 16 residues long. Study conclusions and caveats: Only 5 to 7 AZD1222 recipients tested seropositive at baseline.

Produced via immunoSEQ multiplex PCR; TCRdb's table is partial and in-frame only. The table has about 110,000 clones, roughly 90% seen once. The material was peripheral blood, obtained on day 0 of AZD1222 vaccination. This clonotype was obtained from an adult in good health. The chain has TRBV9 and TRBJ1-2; weak D call: TRBD1 (5 bases). CDR3 nucleotide sequence: TGTGCCAGCAGCGTAGCTGGAGGGCAGGGTAACTATGGCTACACCTTC. This translates into CASSVAGGQGNYGYTF.